The 27 T cell receptor beta chains below come from one sample, sequenced in a study of T cell changes during pregnancy in multiple sclerosis. Profiled with immunoSEQ multiplex PCR; TCRdb holds only in-frame clones, not every one. This table has fewer than 95,000 clones, roughly nine tenths appearing once. Source: peripheral blood, taken in the first trimester of pregnancy. Every receptor here comes from a female donor in good health, enrolled as a control in a pregnancy study.

CDR3 coding DNA: TGTGCCAGCAGCTCGCTAGCGGCTCAAGAGACCCAGTACTTC. Residues: CASSSLAAQETQYF. The chain combines TRBV5-4 with TRBJ2-5; TRBD2 matches 7 bases. CDR1 and CDR2 from the germline V gene are SGHNT and YYREEE (reference sequence). Trimming took 3 bases from V and 2 from J; bases not matched to a gene: 4. The CDR3 runs 14 residues.

The chain joins TRBV29-1 to TRBJ2-1; 8 bases match TRBD2. The germline gives CDR1 SQVTM, CDR2 ANQGSEA. CDR3 size: 14 residues. The J segment lost 7 bases and the V segment lost 6 bases, leaving 11 bases of the junction unmatched. DNA for the CDR3: TGCAGCGTCGAGGAGCGGGAGAGGGGGAATGAGCAGTTCTTC. It specifies CSVEERERGNEQFF.

The chain combines TRBV10-3 with TRBJ2-1, with 8 bases fitting TRBD1. This CDR3 is built from 11 residues. Germline V gives CDR1 ENHRY, CDR2 SYGVKD. After removal of 4 bases from V and 10 bases from J, the junction contained 0 bases not matched to a gene. CDR3 in DNA: TGTGCCATCAGTGGGGACAGGGAGCAGTTCTTC. Its protein is CAISGDREQFF.

CDR3: CASSQGQTSTDTQYF. CDR3 DNA sequence: TGCGCCAGCAGCCAAGGACAGACTAGCACAGATACGCAGTATTTT. The genes are TRBV4-1 and TRBJ2-3, with a weak D call TRBD1 (5 bases). There are 15 residues in the CDR3. CDR1 is MGHRA, CDR2 YSYEKL, per germline. Trimming stripped 1 base from V and 0 bases from J, with 8 bases between.

The rearrangement joins TRBV27 to TRBJ2-2, with D possibly being TRBD2 (6 bases). Germline loops: CDR1 MNHEY, CDR2 SMNVEV (reference sequence). The CDR3 extends over 18 amino acids. Trimming removed 7 bases from V and 0 bases from J, with 21 bases in between. CDR3 loop: CASTTRGSGPTNTGELFF. In DNA, the CDR3 is TGTGCCAGCACCACCAGAGGGAGCGGGCCGACGAACACCGGGGAGCTGTTTTTT.

The count of this clone is one. The gene calls are TRBV5-1 and TRBJ2-1; 10 nucleotides agree with TRBD2. V shed 4 bases and J 7 bases; nucleotides not matched to a gene: 8. Germline V CDR1 and CDR2: SGHRS, YFSETQ. The CDR3 contains 15 residues. CDR3 amino acids: CASSLGLAAGNEQFF. CDR3 DNA sequence: TGCGCCAGCAGCCTCGGACTAGCGGCTGGAAATGAGCAGTTCTTC.

The chain joins TRBV28 to TRBJ2-7; 10 bases match TRBD1. The CDR3 has 15 amino acids. The V segment lost 3 bases and the J segment 3 bases; nucleotides outside the gene matches: 5. Germline assignment: CDR1 MDHEN and CDR2 SYDVKM. The CDR3 sequence is CASSLGQGMGYEQYF. The CDR3, as DNA: TGTGCCAGCAGTTTGGGACAGGGGATGGGCTACGAGCAGTACTTC.

This clone turned up a few times. The chain uses TRBV7-9 and TRBJ1-2, with D possibly TRBD1 on 5 matching bases. The CDR3 loop spans 16 amino acids. Germline CDR1 and CDR2: SEHNR and FQNEAQ (reference sequence). V was trimmed by 7 bases and J by 2 bases, leaving 20 bases between them. The CDR3 DNA follows: TGTGCCAGCAACAAAGGTTTAGGGGTCCGCAACTATGGCTACACCTTC. It encodes CASNKGLGVRNYGYTF.

The V and J genes are TRBV7-2 and TRBJ2-2; D gene uncertain. The ends were cut back, 5 bases at V and 4 bases at J, with 11 bases in the middle. The CDR3 sequence is 14 residues long. CDR1 SGHTA and CDR2 FQGNSA come from the germline V gene. The DNA of the CDR3 is TGTGCCAGCAGCCTCCTGCTACGCACCGGGGAGCTGTTTTTT. Translated: CASSLLLRTGELFF. The variable domain in full, completed from reference TRBV7-2 and TRBJ2-2, reads GAGVSQSPSNKVTEKGKDVELRCDPISGHTALYWYRQSLGQGLEFLIYFQGNSAPDKSGLPSDRFSAERTGGSVSTLTIQRTQQEDSAVYLCASSLLLRTGELFFGEGSRLTVL.

This clone was detected a few times. The chain has TRBV7-9 and TRBJ2-1; 8 nucleotides match TRBD1. J was trimmed by 7 bases and V by 4 bases; bases with no gene match: 12. The length of the CDR3 is 16 residues. Germline CDR1 is SEHNR and CDR2 is FQNEAQ (reference sequence). The CDR3 DNA is TGTGCCAGCAGCTCAGGATGGACAGGGTCGGGTAATGAGCAGTTCTTC. It is translated as CASSSGWTGSGNEQFF.

The chain carries TRBV27 and TRBJ2-7, with D maybe TRBD2 (5 bases). The CDR3 consists of 11 residues. V dropped 2 bases and J dropped 6 bases, with 5 bases sitting between them. CDR1 and CDR2 from the germline V gene are MNHEY and SMNVEV (reference sequence). The CDR3 DNA reads TGTGCCAGCAGTTTAGGAGGCGAGCAGTACTTC. Protein sequence: CASSLGGEQYF.

The chain combines TRBV30 with TRBJ2-1, with TRBD1 matching 7 bases. Germline trimming cut 1 base from V and 6 bases from J; bases unmatched to any gene: 6. CDR3 length: 14 residues. The germline V gene encodes CDR1 GTSNPN and CDR2 SVGIG (reference sequence). CDR3 loop: CAWSDRGLGNEQFF. The CDR3 bases are TGTGCCTGGAGTGACAGGGGTCTCGGCAATGAGCAGTTCTTC.

The rearrangement joins TRBV5-1 to TRBJ2-7; the D gene is possibly TRBD1 (5 bases). This CDR3 has 16 amino acids. CDR1 is SGHRS and CDR2 is YFSETQ in the germline V gene. The germline V and J ends were trimmed by 0 bases and 7 bases, with 20 bases remaining between them. The CDR3 loop is CASSLAIGAPVREQYF. CDR3 nucleotides: TGCGCCAGCAGCTTGGCCATAGGGGCCCCCGTGAGGGAGCAGTACTTC.

The rearrangement links TRBV4-1 to TRBJ2-3; 10 nucleotides line up with TRBD2. From germline, CDR1 is MGHRA and CDR2 YSYEKL. The CDR3 covers 16 residues. V was pared by 2 bases and J by 6 bases, with 8 bases of the junction left unmatched. CDR3 region: CASSQSASGRGDTQYF. The CDR3 DNA reads TGCGCCAGCAGCCAATCGGCTAGCGGGAGAGGGGATACGCAGTATTTT.

V is TRBV27 and J is TRBJ2-3; 10 bases are a match to TRBD2. CDR1 is MNHEY and CDR2 is SMNVEV in the germline V gene (reference sequence). Germline trimming cut 6 bases from V and 6 bases from J; bases unmatched to any gene: 12. CDR3 length equals 16 residues. The DNA of the CDR3 is TGTGCCAGCAGCCCCTCTAGCGGGAGTTTTTTGGATACGCAGTATTTT. Translating gives CASSPSSGSFLDTQYF.

The chain couples TRBV30 to TRBJ2-7; D might be TRBD2 (6 bases). Germline-derived CDR1 and CDR2 are GTSNPN and SVGIG (reference sequence). The CDR3 contains 12 residues. V was shortened by 4 bases and J by 4 bases, with 11 bases between the two germline ends. CDR3 in DNA: TGTGCCTGGACAGCGGAGGGTTACGAGCAGTACTTC. It specifies CAWTAEGYEQYF.

This clone showed up just once. CDR3 region: CATRSSGELFF. As DNA, the CDR3 is TGTGCCACCAGGTCGAGCGGGGAGCTGTTTTTT. The chain has TRBV15 and TRBJ2-2; no clear D. CDR3 length: 11 residues. The germline CDR1 and CDR2 sequences are LNHNV and YYDKDF (reference sequence). The V and J ends lost 6 bases and 7 bases respectively, with 6 bases between them.

The count of this clone is one. One junction end does not reproduce the germline sequence, and a read error may be involved. The chain has TRBV7-9 and TRBJ2-7; D possibly corresponds to TRBD1 (6 bases). Germline-derived CDR1 and CDR2 are SEHNR and FQNEAQ (reference sequence). The CDR3 sequence is 16 residues long. This CDR3 reads CASSLAETGIGYEQYF. As DNA, the CDR3 is TGTGCCAGCAGCCTAGCCGAAACAGGGATCGGGTACGAGCAGTACTTC.

The chain has TRBV13 and TRBJ2-7; 8 positions match TRBD2. The CDR3 contains 17 residues. The germline V gene has CDR1 PRHDT and CDR2 FYEKMQ (reference sequence). V dropped 2 bases and J dropped 4; count of bases not matched to a gene: 13. CDR3 nucleotides: TGTGCCAGCAGCTTAATAGGGGGGGCGGGAGGCCAATACGAGCAGTACTTC. Protein sequence: CASSLIGGAGGQYEQYF. Together with reference TRBV13 and TRBJ2-7, the CDR3 gives the full variable domain: AAGVIQSPRHLIKEKRETATLKCYPIPRHDTVYWYQQGPGQDPQFLISFYEKMQSDKGSIPDRFSAQQFSDYHSELNMSSLELGDSALYFCASSLIGGAGGQYEQYFGPGTRLTVT.

This sequence joins TRBV4-1 and TRBJ2-1; 7 bases align to TRBD2. The V and J ends lost 0 bases and 9 bases, in that order; junction bases with no gene match: 11. The germline CDR1 and CDR2 sequences are MGHRA and YSYEKL. The CDR3 length is 16 residues. CDR3 residues: CASSQDRGDIIGEQFF. CDR3 DNA: TGCGCCAGCAGCCAAGATCGGGGGGATATAATCGGTGAGCAGTTCTTC.

This chain links TRBV27 with TRBJ2-7; 10 bases match TRBD1. In germline, CDR1 is MNHEY, CDR2 SMNVEV (reference sequence). The CDR3 is 13 amino acids. Losses at the gene ends were 8 bases for V and 3 bases for J; bases not matched to a gene: 4. The CDR3 loop reads CASGRDRGYEQYF. CDR3 nucleotide sequence: TGTGCCAGCGGCCGGGACAGGGGCTACGAGCAGTACTTC.

The rearrangement joins TRBV7-9 to TRBJ1-1; D remains unclear. V lost 5 bases to trimming and J lost 3 bases, with 13 bases between them. The germline gives CDR1 SEHNR, CDR2 FQNEAQ (reference sequence). The CDR3 has 14 residues. Here the CDR3 reads CASSPYLGDTEAFF. The CDR3 DNA reads as TGTGCCAGCAGCCCCTACCTCGGGGACACTGAAGCTTTCTTT. Supplemented by reference TRBV7-9 and TRBJ1-1, the full variable domain reads DTGVSQNPRHKITKRGQNVTFRCDPISEHNRLYWYRQTLGQGPEFLTYFQNEAQLEKSRLLSDRFSAERPKGSFSTLEIQRTEQGDSAMYLCASSPYLGDTEAFFGQGTRLTVV.

The J gene is TRBJ2-5, the V gene TRBV2; D uncertain. Germline lookup yields CDR1 SNHLY and CDR2 FYNNEI. The CDR3 consists of 13 residues. V was cut by 4 bases and J by 5 bases, with 11 bases left in between. The CDR3 protein is CASSVMGRETQYF. The CDR3 bases are TGTGCCAGCAGTGTCATGGGCAGGGAGACCCAGTACTTC.

The chain is built from TRBV5-4 and TRBJ1-3, with 7 positions matching TRBD1. CDR3 size: 16 residues. From germline, CDR1 is SGHNT and CDR2 YYREEE (reference sequence). V shed 4 bases, J shed 0 bases, and the junction held 7 bases outside the gene matches. In DNA, the CDR3 is TGTGCCAGCAGCCGAAACAGGGGCCACTCTGGAAACACCATATATTTT. This encodes CASSRNRGHSGNTIYF. The full variable domain, rest sourced from reference TRBV5-4 and TRBJ1-3, is ETGVTQSPTHLIKTRGQQVTLRCSSQSGHNTVSWYQQALGQGPQFIFQYYREEENGRGNFPPRFSGLQFPNYSSELNVNALELDDSALYLCASSRNRGHSGNTIYFGEGSWLTVV.

V gene TRBV6-1 combines with J gene TRBJ1-5, with D possibly TRBD1 on 6 matching bases. Trimming pared 4 bases from V and 0 bases from J, leaving 10 bases between. The CDR3 length is 15 residues. Germline CDR1 MNHNS, CDR2 SASEGT. CDR3 nucleotide sequence: TGTGCCAGCAGTGTGGGGACAAATAGCAATCAGCCCCAGCATTTT. It yields the protein CASSVGTNSNQPQHF.

The chain couples TRBV4-1 to TRBJ2-1; 11 bases align to TRBD2. Germline CDR1 reads MGHRA; CDR2 reads YSYEKL. Trimming removed 0 bases from V and 3 bases from J; junction bases left unmatched: 4. The CDR3 contains 17 residues. CDR3 protein: CASSQDWGTSGYNEQFF. As DNA, the CDR3 is TGCGCCAGCAGCCAAGATTGGGGGACTAGCGGCTACAATGAGCAGTTCTTC.

V usage is TRBV2 and J usage is TRBJ2-1, with D unresolved. The CDR3 spans 14 residues. The ends were cut back, 4 bases at V and 6 bases at J, with 13 bases in the middle. The germline CDR1 and CDR2 sequences are SNHLY and FYNNEI. The CDR3 here is CASSGLRGSNEQFF. CDR3 bases: TGTGCCAGCAGTGGCCTCCGTGGCAGCAATGAGCAGTTCTTC.